This T cell receptor (beta chain) is from a study of blood T cell repertoires in COVID-19 (TCRdb year 2020). Regarding the study in general: The collaborator samples originated in the United States, Italy and Spain and spanned the acute and convalescent phases of COVID-19. The samples were drawn from two sources: the first 160 participants of the ongoing ImmuneRACE study, and fewer than 1,500 subjects contributed by 6 global collaborators. A de-identified subject ID, COVID-19 status, age in years and sex were almost always included in the sample metadata. Where HLA class I and class II types were available, the types were taken from metadata supplied by the sample provider, not from assay-based typing. The repertoires were released in a freely available public database intended as a resource for research on the immune response to SARS-CoV-2. The dataset comprised deeply sampled blood TCRbeta repertoires from subjects exposed to, actively infected with, or recovered from COVID-19. The prospective study material was composed of cDNA or gDNA derived from T cells, B-cell-depleted T cells, or PBMCs. On the study overall, not on this receptor specifically: The amount of clinical and demographic metadata varied by source and participant and was provided uncurated.

Participants in the prospective study were enrolled through a virtual design, were aged roughly 18 to 100 years, and lived in 24 United States geographic areas. In the prospective study, cohorts were assigned on the basis of participant-reported clinical history obtained from a screening survey and a study questionnaire. ImmuneRACE Cohort 3 recovered participants were defined by two consecutive negative NP/OP PCR tests, healthcare professional clearance, or symptom resolution. In the prospective study, whole blood, serum and a nasopharyngeal or oropharyngeal swab were collected from each participant by mobile phlebotomists. Additional blood draws and questionnaires over an approximately two-month period could optionally be provided by prospective study participants. Before DNA extraction, prospective study blood samples were shipped either frozen or at room temperature. A note on this clone: The specificity of this receptor is unknown. Base-call qualities are not available, and no considerably larger clone is one nucleotide away.

TCRbeta CDR3 regions were amplified from genomic DNA using the immunoSEQ Assay, a bias-controlled multiplex PCR. On the study's bioinformatics: The number of nucleated cells in each sample was estimated by amplification of reference gene primers within the assay. Sequence reads were collapsed and filtered to measure the absolute abundance of every unique TCRbeta CDR3 rearrangement. For each sample, productive Simpson clonality was calculated as the square root of Simpson's diversity index across productive rearrangements. The clones in this table, taken by TCRdb from immuneACCESS, are in-frame only. Not every clone is retained; where verified, under half of the shortfall comes from an unresolved V gene, and the cause of the rest is unknown. The DNA was the basis for D and trimming; V, J and clone size are from that table. In this sample the table shows approximately 450,000 clones, 75% to 90% of which occur a single time. The ten largest make up 1.1% of the sample.

The CDR3 numbers 15 residues from cysteine through phenylalanine. CDR3 DNA only is kept here, 45 bases in frame from base 1. The germline V gene specifies SGHAT as CDR1 and FQNNGV as CDR2. The trim is 4 bases for V and 2 bases for J, with a gap of 12 bases between the germline ends. The TCR sequence derives from a young man who had recovered from COVID-19. The chain is made from TRBV11-2 and TRBJ1-3; the D gene is perhaps TRBD1, from 5 matching bases. Sequenced: PBMCs or T cells enriched from blood (not recorded which). The sequence in DNA is TGTGCCAGCAGCTCCGACAGACTGGCTGGAAACACCATATATTTT. Protein translation: CASSSDRLAGNTIYF.